This T cell receptor beta chain was recorded in a study of cytomegalovirus exposure and HLA in healthy donors. Looking at the study overall: HLA-typed donors contributed some 87 million unique TCRs, which were held in an early data release.

Study outcomes and limitations: Relative to equally common others, HLA-associated TCR beta chains showed greater clonal expansion in a later analysis. In vitro data verified a few CMV-associated chains as specific for CMV antigens. Accurate HLA-A and HLA-B prediction from TCR beta sequences was reported for most subjects.

V shed 5 bases and J 6 bases; nucleotides not matched to a gene: 12. This CDR3 is built from 16 residues. CDR1 LNHNV and CDR2 YYDKDF come from the germline V gene (reference sequence). A note on this clone: Its cognate antigen is unknown.

PCR employed 60 Vbeta and 13 Jbeta primers. The method was immunoSEQ multiplex PCR; TCRdb's version includes in-frame clones alone and lacks a portion of them. This table holds 130,000 or so clones, approximately 87% found once. Sequencing was done on a sample of PBMCs. The clonotype was recovered from a man between 40 and 49 years old in good health and CMV-seronegative. The chain is built from TRBV15 and TRBJ1-5; 8 bases match TRBD1. CDR3 coding DNA: TGTGCCACCAGCGTGACGATCGCAGGGGGCTTTCAGCCCCAGCATTTT. As protein: CATSVTIAGGFQPQHF.